The clone carrying this T cell receptor (beta chain) turned up a few times. Its antigen is unknown. Its ends do not fully match the called genes, so a read error is possible. Per the germline V gene, CDR1 is ENHRY and CDR2 is SYGVKD. The CDR3 totals 14 residues. These data originate in a study of CD8+CD57+ T cells in acquired aplastic anemia. Study as a whole: Sorted cells (CD4+ and CD8+) yielded DNA amounts that averaged around 3.1 ug. The study obtained about 9.9 million reads on average for CD4+ cells from healthy donors. Findings and limits, study-wide: Patients shared 25 to 30 CD8+ CDR3 sequences with controls. For CD8+ Simpson's diversity, patients and controls showed no significant difference.

Profiles of TCR beta VDJ and CDR3 were generated from a genomic DNA template. TCRdb itself ran the reads through MiXCR, one entry per CDR3 protein. The sample contains roughly 63,000 distinct CDR3 sequences, approximately 50% of which appear only once. The clonotype comes from a human donor in good health, serving as a control. The sequenced sample consisted of sorted CD4+, CD8+, or CD8+CD57+ T cells (not recorded which) from PBMCs. The chain uses TRBV10-3 and TRBJ2-3; D gene unclear. The CDR3 sequence: CAIKGSFSTDTQYF. For the CDR3, the DNA is TGTGCTATCAAGGGCTCATTCAGCACAGATACGCAGTATTTT.